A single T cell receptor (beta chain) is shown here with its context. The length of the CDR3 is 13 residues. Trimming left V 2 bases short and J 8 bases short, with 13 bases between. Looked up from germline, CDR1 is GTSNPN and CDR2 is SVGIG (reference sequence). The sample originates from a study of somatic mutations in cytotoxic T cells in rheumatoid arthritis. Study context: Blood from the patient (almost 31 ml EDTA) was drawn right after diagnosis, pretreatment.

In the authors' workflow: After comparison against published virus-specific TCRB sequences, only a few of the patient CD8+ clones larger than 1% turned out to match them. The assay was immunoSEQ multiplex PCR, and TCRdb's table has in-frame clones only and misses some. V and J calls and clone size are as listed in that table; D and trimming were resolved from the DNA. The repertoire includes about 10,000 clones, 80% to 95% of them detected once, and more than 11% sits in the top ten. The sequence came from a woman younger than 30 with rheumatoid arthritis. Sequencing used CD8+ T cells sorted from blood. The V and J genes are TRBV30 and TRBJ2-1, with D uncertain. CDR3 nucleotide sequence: TGTGCCTGGAGTCAGATAGCTGTGGATGAGCAGTTCTTC. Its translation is CAWSQIAVDEQFF.